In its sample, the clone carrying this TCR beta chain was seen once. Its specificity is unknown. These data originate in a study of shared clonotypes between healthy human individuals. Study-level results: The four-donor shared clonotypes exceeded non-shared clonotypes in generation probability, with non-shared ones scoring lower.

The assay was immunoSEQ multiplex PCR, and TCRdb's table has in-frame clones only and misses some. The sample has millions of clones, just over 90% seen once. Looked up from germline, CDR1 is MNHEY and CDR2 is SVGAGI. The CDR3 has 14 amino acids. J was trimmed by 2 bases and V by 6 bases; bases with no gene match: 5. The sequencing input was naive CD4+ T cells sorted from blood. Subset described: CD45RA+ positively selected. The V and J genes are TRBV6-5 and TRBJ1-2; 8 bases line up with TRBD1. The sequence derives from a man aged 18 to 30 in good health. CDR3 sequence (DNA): TGTGCCAGCAGAATGACAGGGGCGAACTATGGCTACACCTTC. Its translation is CASRMTGANYGYTF.